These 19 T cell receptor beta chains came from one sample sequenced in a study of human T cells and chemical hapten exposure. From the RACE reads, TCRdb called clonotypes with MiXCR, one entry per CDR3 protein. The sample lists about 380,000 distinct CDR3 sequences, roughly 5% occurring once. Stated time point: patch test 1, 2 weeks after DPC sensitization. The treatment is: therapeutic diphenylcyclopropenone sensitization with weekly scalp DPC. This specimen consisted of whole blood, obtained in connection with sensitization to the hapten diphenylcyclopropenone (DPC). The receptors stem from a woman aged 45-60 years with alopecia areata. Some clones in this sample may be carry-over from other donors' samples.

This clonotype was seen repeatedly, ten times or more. The CDR3 sequence is CASSYFGGNSYEQYF. CDR3 in DNA: TGTGCCAGCAGTTACTTTGGGGGGAACTCCTACGAGCAGTACTTC. The chain is built from TRBV6-6 and TRBJ2-7, with D tentatively TRBD2 (6 bases). V lost 1 base and J lost 0, with 10 bases in between. Germline V gene lookup returns CDR1 MNHNY and CDR2 SVGAGI (reference sequence). This CDR3 is built from 15 residues.

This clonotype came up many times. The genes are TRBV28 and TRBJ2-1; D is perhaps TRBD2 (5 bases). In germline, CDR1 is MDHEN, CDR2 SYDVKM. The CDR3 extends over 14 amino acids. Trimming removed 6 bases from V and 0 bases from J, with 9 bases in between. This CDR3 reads CASRQAGSYNEQFF. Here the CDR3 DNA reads TGTGCCAGCAGGCAGGCGGGCTCCTACAATGAGCAGTTCTTC.

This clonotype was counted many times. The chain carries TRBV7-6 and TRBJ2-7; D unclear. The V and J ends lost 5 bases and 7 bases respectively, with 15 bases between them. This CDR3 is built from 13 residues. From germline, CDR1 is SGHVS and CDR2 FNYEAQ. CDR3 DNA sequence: TGTGCCAGCAGCGACGTGGACGGTGAAGAGCAGTACTTC. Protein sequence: CASSDVDGEEQYF. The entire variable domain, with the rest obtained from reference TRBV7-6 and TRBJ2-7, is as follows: GAGVSQSPRYKVTKRGQDVALRCDPISGHVSLYWYRQALGQGPEFLTYFNYEAQQDKSGLPNDRFSAERPEGSISTLTIQRTEQRDSAMYRCASSDVDGEEQYFGPGTRLTVT.

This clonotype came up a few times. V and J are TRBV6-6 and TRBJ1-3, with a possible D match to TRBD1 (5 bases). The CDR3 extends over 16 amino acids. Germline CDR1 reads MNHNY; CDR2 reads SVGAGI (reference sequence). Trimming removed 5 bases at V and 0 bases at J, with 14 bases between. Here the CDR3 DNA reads TGTGCCAGCAGTGCCGGGACTCAAAGCTCTGGAAACACCATATATTTT. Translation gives CASSAGTQSSGNTIYF.

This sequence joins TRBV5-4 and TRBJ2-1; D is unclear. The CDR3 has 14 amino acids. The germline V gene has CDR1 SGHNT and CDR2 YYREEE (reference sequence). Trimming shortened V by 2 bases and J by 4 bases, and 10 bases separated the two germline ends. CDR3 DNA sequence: TGTGCCAGCAGCTTATTCGGCGATTACAATGAGCAGTTCTTC. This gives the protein CASSLFGDYNEQFF.

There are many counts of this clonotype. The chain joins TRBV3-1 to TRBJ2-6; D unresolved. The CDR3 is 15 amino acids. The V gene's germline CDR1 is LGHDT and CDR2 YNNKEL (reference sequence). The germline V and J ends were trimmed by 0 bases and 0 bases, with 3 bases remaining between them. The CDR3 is CASSQDSSGANVLTF. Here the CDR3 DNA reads TGTGCCAGCAGCCAAGACAGCTCTGGGGCCAACGTCCTGACTTTC.

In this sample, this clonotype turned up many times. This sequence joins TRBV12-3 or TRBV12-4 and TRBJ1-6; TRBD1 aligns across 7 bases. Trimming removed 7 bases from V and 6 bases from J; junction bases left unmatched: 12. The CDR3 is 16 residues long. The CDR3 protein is CASTDRAPGSNSPLHF. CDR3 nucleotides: TGTGCCAGCACCGACAGGGCCCCAGGGAGTAATTCACCCCTCCACTTT.

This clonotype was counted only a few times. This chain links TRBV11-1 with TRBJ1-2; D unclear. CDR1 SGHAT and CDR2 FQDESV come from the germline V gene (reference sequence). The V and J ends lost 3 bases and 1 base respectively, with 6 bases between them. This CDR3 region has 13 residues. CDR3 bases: TGTGCCAGCAGCTTTGGGGTTAACTATGGCTACACCTTC. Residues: CASSFGVNYGYTF.

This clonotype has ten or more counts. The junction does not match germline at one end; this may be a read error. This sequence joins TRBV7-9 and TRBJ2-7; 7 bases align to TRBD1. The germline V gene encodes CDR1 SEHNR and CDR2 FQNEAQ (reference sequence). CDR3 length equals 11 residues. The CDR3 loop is CASSVGTEVVF. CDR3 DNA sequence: TGTGCCAGCAGCGTCGGGACAGAAGTCGTCTTC.

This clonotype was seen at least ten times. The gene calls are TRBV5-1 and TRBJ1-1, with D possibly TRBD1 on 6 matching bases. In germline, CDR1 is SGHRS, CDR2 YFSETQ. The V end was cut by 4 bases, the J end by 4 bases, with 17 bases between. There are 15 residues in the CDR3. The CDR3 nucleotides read TGCGCCAGCAGCCCCCCACAGGGAGGAGGCACTGAAGCTTTCTTT. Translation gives CASSPPQGGGTEAFF.

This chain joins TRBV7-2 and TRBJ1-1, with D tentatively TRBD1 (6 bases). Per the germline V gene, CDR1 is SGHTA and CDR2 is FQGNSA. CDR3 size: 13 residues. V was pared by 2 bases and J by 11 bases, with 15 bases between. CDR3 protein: CASSLSMGGSAFF. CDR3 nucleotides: TGTGCCAGCAGCTTAAGTATGGGGGGCTCGGCTTTCTTT.

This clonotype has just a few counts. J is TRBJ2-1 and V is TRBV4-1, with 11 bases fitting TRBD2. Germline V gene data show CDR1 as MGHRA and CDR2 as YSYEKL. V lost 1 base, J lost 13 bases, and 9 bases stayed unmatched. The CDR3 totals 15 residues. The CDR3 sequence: CASSQGIAGGLYQFF. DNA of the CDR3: TGCGCCAGCAGCCAAGGAATAGCGGGGGGGCTATATCAGTTCTTC.

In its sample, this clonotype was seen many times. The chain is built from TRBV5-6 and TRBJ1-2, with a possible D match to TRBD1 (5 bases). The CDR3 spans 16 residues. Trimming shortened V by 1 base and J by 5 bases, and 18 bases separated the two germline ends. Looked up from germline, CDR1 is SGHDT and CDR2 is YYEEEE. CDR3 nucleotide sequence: TGTGCCAGCAGCTTGCGGGCAGGGTCGGATGAGTATGGCTACACCTTC. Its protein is CASSLRAGSDEYGYTF.

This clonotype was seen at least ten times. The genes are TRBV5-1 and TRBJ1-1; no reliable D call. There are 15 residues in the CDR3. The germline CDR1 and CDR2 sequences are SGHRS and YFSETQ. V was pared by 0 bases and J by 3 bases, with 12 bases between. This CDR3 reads CASSLDFGGDTEAFF. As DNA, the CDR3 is TGCGCCAGCAGCTTGGACTTTGGCGGGGACACTGAAGCTTTCTTT.

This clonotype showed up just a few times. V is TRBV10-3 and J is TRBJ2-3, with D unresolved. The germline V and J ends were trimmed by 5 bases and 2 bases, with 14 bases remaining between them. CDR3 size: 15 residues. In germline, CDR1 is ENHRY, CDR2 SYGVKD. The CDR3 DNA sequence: TGTGCCATCAGTACGGACGCTATCTTCACAGATACGCAGTATTTT. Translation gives CAISTDAIFTDTQYF.

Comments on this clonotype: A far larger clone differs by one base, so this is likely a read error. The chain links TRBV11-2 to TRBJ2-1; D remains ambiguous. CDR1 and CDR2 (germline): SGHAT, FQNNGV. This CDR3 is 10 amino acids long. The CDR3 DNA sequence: TGTGCCGGCAGCTCTAATGAGCAGTTCTTC. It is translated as CAGSSNEQFF.

The CDR3 protein is CASRLLNNSPLHF. CDR3 nucleotides: TGTGCCAGCCGATTACTTAATAATTCACCCCTCCACTTT. The chain carries TRBV28 and TRBJ1-6; D ambiguous. The germline gives CDR1 MDHEN, CDR2 SYDVKM. V was pared by 8 bases and J by 5 bases, with 10 bases between. CDR3 length: 13 amino acids.

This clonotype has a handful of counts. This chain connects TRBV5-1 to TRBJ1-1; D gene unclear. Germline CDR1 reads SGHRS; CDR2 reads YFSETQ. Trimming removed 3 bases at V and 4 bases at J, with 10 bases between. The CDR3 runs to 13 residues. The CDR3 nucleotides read TGCGCCAGCAGCTCGGAATCCGGCACTGAAGCTTTCTTT. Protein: CASSSESGTEAFF.

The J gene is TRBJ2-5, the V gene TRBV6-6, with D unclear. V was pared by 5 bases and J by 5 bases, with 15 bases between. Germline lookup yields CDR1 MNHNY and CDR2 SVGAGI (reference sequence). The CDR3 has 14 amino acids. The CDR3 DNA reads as TGTGCCAGCAGTCTAACTACTAATCGGGAGACCCAGTACTTC. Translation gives CASSLTTNRETQYF.